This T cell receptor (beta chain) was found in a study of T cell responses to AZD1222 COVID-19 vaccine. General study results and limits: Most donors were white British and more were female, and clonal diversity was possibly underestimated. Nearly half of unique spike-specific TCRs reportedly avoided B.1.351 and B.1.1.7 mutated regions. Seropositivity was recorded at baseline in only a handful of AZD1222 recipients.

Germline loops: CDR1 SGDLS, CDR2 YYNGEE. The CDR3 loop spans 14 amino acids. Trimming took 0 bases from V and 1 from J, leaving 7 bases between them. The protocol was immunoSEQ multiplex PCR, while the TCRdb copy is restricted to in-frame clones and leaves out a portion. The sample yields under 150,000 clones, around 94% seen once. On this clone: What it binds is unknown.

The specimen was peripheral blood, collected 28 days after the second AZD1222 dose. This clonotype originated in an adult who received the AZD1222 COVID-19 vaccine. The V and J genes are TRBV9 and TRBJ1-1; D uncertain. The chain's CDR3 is CASSVGEGNTEAFF. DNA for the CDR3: TGTGCCAGCAGCGTAGGAGAGGGGAACACTGAAGCTTTCTTT.